This T cell receptor beta chain was retrieved from a study of T cells in Graves' hyperthyroidism and ophthalmopathy. This clonotype was detected many times. Its antigen is not identified. The CDR3 has 15 amino acids. The ends lost 5 bases at V and 6 bases at J; junction bases unmatched: 8. Germline CDR1 MDHEN, CDR2 SYDVKM. The authors deemed Graves' hyperthyroidism stable absent ophthalmopathy progression within 18 months. Fresh peripheral blood, roughly 10 ml, was the source of the PBMCs. It was RNA transcripts that yielded the amplified TCR beta CDR3 regions. The HTBI primer set was used in a first-round RT-PCR of the TCR CDR3. TCRdb re-called the multiplex PCR reads through MiXCR, storing one row per CDR3 protein. This sample has hundreds of thousands of distinct CDR3 sequences, with approximately 14% found just once. General study results and limits: It was a median around seven months before onset that the model predicted ophthalmopathy.

Sequencing used blood. The clonotype comes from a woman younger than 30 with Graves' hyperthyroidism. This chain links TRBV28 with TRBJ2-1; TRBD2 aligns across 9 bases. The CDR3 bases are TGTGCCAGCAGTCCCTTAGCGGGAGATTCCAATGAGCAGTTCTTC. This codes for CASSPLAGDSNEQFF.